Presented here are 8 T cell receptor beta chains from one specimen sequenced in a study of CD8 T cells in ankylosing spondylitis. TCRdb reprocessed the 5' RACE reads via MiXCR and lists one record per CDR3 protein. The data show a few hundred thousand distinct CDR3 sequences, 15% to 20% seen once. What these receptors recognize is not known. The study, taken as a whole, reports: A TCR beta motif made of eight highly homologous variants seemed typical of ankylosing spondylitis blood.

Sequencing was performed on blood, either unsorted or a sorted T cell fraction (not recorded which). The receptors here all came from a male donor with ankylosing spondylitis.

CDR3 in DNA: TGCGCCAGCACGGTCGTTTTGAGCGCCTACAATGAGCAGTTCTTC. It encodes CASTVVLSAYNEQFF. The V and J genes are TRBV4-1 and TRBJ2-1; D gene ambiguous. V was shortened by 7 bases and J by 2 bases, with 15 bases between the two germline ends. Germline-derived CDR1 and CDR2 are MGHRA and YSYEKL. The CDR3 runs 15 residues.

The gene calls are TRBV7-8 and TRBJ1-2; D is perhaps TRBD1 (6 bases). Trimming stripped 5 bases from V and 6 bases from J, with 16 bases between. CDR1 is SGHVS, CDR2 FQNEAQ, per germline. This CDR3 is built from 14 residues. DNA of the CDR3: TGTGCCAGCAGCCCCAACGCAGGGGCTCATGGCTACACCTTC. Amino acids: CASSPNAGAHGYTF.

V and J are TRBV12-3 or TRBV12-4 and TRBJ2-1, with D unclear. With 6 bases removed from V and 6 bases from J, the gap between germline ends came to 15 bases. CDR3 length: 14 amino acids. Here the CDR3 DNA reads TGTGCCAGCAGCCCCCGGCCCCCAGGCAATGAGCAGTTCTTC. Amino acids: CASSPRPPGNEQFF.

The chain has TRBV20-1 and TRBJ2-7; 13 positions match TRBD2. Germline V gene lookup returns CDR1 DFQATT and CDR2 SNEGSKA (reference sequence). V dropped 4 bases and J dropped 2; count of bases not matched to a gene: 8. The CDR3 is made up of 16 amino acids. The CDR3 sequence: CSANRLAGGQTYEQYF. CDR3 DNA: TGCAGTGCTAACCGACTAGCGGGAGGTCAGACCTACGAGCAGTACTTC.

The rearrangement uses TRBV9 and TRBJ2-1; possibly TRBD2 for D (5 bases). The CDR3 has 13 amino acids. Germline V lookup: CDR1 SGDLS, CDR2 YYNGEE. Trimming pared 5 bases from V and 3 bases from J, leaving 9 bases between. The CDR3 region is CASSTTNYNEQFF. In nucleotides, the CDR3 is TGTGCCAGCAGTACGACTAACTACAATGAGCAGTTCTTC.

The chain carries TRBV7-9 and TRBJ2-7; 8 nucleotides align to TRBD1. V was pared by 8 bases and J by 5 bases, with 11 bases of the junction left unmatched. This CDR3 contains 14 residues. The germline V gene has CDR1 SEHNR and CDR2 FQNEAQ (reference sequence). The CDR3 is CASGGGAGGNEQYF. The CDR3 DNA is TGTGCCAGCGGCGGTGGGGCAGGGGGCAACGAGCAGTACTTC.

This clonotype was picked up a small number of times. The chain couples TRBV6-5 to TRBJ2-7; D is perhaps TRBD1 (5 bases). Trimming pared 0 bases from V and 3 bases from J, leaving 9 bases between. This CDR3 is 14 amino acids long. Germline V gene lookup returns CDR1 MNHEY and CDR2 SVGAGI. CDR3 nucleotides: TGTGCCAGCAGTTACTCGAACCAGGGCTACGAGCAGTACTTC. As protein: CASSYSNQGYEQYF.

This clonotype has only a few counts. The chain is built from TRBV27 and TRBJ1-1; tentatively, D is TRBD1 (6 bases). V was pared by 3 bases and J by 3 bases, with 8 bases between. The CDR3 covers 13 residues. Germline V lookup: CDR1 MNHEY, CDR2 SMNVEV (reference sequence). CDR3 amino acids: CASSFAGDTEAFF. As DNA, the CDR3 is TGTGCCAGCAGTTTTGCAGGGGACACTGAAGCTTTCTTT.